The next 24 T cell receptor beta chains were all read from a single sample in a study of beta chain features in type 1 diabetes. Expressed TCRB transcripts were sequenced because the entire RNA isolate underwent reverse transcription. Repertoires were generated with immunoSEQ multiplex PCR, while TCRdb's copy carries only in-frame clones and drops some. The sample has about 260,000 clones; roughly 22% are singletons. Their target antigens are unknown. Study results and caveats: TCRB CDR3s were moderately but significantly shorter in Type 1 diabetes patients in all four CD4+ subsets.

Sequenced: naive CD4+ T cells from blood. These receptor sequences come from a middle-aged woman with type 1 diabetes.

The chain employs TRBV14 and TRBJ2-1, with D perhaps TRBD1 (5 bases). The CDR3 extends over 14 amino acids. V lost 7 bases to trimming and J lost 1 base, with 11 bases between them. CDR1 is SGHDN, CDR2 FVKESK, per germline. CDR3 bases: TGTGCCAGCACCACTGGGGCTTCCTACAATGAGCAGTTCTTC. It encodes CASTTGASYNEQFF.

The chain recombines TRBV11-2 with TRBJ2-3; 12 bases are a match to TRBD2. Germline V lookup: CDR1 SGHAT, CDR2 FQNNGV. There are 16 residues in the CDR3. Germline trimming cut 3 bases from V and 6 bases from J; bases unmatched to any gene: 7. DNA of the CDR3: TGTGCCAGCAGCTTGTCTAGCGGGGGGGCTCGTGATACGCAGTATTTT. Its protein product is CASSLSSGGARDTQYF.

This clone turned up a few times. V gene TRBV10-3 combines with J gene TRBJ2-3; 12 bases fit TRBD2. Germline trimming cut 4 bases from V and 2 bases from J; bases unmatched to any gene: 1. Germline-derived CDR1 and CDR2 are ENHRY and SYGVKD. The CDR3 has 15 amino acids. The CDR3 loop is CAISGLAGVTDTQYF. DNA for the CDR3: TGTGCCATCAGTGGACTAGCGGGAGTCACAGATACGCAGTATTTT.

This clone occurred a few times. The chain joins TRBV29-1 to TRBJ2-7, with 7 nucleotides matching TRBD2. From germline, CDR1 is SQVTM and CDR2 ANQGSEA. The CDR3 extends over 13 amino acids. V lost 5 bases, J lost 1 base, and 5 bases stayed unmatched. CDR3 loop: CSVREDGSYEQYF. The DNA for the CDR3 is TGCAGCGTTCGGGAGGACGGGTCCTACGAGCAGTACTTC.

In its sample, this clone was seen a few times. CDR3 DNA sequence: TGCAGCGCAGGACAGGGTTACTACGAGCAGTACTTC. Encoded protein: CSAGQGYYEQYF. V gene TRBV29-1 combines with J gene TRBJ2-7; 8 bases line up with TRBD1. The CDR3 length is 12 residues. V trimming: 7 bases; J trimming: 3 bases; junction bases outside the gene matches: 5. Germline V CDR1 and CDR2: SQVTM, ANQGSEA.

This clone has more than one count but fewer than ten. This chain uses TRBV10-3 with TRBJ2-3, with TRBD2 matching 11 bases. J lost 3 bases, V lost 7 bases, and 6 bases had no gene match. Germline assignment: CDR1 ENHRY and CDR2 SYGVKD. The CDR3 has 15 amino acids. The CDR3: CAIMVVAGGTDTQYF. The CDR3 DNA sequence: TGTGCCATCATGGTAGTAGCGGGAGGGACAGATACGCAGTATTTT.

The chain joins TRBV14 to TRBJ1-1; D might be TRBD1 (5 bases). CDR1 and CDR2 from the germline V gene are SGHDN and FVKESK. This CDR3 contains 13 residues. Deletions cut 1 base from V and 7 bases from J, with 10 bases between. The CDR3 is CASSQASTGEAFF. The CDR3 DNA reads TGTGCCAGCAGCCAAGCTTCAACAGGTGAAGCTTTCTTT. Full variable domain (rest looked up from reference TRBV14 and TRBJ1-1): EAGVTQFPSHSVIEKGQTVTLRCDPISGHDNLYWYRRVMGKEIKFLLHFVKESKQDESGMPNNRFLAERTGGTYSTLKVQPAELEDSGVYFCASSQASTGEAFFGQGTRLTVV.

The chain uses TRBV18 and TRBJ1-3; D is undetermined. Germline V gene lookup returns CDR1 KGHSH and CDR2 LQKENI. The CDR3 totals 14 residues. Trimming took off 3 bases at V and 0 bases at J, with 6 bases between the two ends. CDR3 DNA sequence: TGTGCCAGCTCACCTTCAGGCTCTGGAAACACCATATATTTT. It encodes CASSPSGSGNTIYF. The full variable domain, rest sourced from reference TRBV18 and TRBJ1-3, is NAGVMQNPRHLVRRRGQEARLRCSPMKGHSHVYWYRQLPEEGLKFMVYLQKENIIDESGMPKERFSAEFPKEGPSILRIQQVVRGDSAAYFCASSPSGSGNTIYFGEGSWLTVV.

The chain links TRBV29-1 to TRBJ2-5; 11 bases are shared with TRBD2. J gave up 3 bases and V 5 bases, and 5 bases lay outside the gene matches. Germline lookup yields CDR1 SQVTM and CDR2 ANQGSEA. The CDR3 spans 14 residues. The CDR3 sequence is CSVSGLAAEETQYF. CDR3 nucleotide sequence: TGCAGCGTTTCGGGACTAGCGGCTGAAGAGACCCAGTACTTC. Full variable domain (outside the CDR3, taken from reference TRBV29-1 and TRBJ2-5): SAVISQKPSRDICQRGTSLTIQCQVDSQVTMMFWYRQQPGQSLTLIATANQGSEATYESGFVIDKFPISRPNLTFSTLTVSNMSPEDSSIYLCSVSGLAAEETQYFGPGTRLLVL.

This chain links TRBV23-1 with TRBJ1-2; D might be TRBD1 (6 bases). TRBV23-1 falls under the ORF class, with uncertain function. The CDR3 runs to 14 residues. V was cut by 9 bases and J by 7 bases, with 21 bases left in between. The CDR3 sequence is CASRPDSSSAGYTF. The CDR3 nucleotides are TGCGCCAGTAGACCGGACAGCTCTTCGGCTGGCTACACCTTC.

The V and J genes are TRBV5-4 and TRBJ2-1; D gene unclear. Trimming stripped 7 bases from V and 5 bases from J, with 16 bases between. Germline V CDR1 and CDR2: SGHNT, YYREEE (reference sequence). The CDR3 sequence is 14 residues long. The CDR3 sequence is CASQASGLNNEQFF. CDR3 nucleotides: TGTGCCAGCCAGGCGAGTGGGTTGAACAATGAGCAGTTCTTC.

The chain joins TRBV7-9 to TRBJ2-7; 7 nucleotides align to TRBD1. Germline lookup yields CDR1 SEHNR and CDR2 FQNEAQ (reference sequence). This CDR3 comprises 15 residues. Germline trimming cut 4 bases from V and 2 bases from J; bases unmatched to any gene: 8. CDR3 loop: CASSSGDSPPYEQYF. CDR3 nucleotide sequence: TGTGCCAGCAGCTCTGGGGACAGTCCTCCCTACGAGCAGTACTTC.

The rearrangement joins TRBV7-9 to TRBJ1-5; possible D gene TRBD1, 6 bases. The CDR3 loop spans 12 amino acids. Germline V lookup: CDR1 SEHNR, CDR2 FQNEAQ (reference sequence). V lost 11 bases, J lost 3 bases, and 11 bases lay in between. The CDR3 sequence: CASGTHNQPQHF. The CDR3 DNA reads TGTGCCTCCGGGACACACAATCAGCCCCAGCATTTT.

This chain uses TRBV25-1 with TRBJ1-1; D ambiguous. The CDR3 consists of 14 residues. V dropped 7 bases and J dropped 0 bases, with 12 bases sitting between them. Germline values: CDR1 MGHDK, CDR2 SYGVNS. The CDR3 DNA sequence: TGTGCCAGCATTAGTACAGTACTGAACACTGAAGCTTTCTTT. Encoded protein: CASISTVLNTEAFF.

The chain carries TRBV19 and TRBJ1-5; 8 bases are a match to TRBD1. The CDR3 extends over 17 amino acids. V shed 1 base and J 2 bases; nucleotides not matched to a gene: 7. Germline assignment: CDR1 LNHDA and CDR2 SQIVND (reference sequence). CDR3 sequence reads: CASSIGTGTGGNQPQHF. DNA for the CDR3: TGTGCCAGTAGTATAGGGACAGGGACGGGGGGCAATCAGCCCCAGCATTTT.

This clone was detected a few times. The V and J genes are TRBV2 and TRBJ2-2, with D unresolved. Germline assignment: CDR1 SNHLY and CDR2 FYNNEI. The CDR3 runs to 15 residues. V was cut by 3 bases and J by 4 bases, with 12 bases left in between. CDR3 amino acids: CASSDPTPGTGELFF. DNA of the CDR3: TGTGCCAGCAGTGACCCCACCCCGGGCACCGGGGAGCTGTTTTTT.

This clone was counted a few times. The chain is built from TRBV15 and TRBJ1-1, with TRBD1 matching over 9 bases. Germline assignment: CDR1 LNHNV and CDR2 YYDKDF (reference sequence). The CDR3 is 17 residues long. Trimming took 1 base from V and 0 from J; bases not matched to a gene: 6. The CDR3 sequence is CATSRGQGGSLNTEAFF. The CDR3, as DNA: TGTGCCACCAGCAGAGGACAGGGGGGATCCCTGAACACTGAAGCTTTCTTT.

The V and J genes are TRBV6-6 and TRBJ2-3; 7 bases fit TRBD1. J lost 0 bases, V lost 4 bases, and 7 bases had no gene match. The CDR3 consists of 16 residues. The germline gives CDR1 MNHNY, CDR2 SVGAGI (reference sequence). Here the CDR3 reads CASSSPQGPSTDTQYF. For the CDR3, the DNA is TGTGCCAGCAGTTCCCCACAGGGGCCTAGCACAGATACGCAGTATTTT.

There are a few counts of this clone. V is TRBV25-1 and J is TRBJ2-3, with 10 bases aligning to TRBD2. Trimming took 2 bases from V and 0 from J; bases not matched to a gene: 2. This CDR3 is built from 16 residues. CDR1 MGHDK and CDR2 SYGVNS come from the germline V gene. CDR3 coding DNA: TGTGCCAGCAGTGAAGGACTAGCGGAGAGCACAGATACGCAGTATTTT. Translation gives CASSEGLAESTDTQYF.

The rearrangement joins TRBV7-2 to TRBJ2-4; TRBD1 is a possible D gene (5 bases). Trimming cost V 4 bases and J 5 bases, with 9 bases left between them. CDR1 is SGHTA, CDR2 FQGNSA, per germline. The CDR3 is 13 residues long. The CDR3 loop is CASSSWGENIQYF. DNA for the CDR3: TGTGCCAGCAGCTCATGGGGCGAAAACATTCAGTACTTC.

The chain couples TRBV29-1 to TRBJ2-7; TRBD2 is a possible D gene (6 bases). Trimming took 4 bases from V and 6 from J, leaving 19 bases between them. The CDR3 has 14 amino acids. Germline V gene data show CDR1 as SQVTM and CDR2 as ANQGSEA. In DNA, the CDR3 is TGCAGCGTTGCCAGGGAGGTACCGGGCCTCGAGCAGTACTTC. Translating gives CSVAREVPGLEQYF.

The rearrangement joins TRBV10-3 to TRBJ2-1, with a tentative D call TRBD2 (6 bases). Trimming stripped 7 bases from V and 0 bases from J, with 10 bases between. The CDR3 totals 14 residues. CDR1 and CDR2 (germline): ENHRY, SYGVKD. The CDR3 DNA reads TGTGCCATCACCCGCGGGGCCTCCTACAATGAGCAGTTCTTC. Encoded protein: CAITRGASYNEQFF.

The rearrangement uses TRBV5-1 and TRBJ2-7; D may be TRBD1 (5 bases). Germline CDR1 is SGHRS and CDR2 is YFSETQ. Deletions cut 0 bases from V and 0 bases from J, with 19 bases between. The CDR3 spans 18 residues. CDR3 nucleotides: TGCGCCAGCAGCTTGGAACCCGCGACAGCCCTCAGCTCCTACGAGCAGTACTTC. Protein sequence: CASSLEPATALSSYEQYF.

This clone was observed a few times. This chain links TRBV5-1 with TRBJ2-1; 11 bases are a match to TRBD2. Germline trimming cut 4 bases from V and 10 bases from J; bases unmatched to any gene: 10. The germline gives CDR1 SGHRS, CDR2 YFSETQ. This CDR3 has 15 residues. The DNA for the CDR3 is TGCGCCAGCAGCGGGGGTCGACTAGCGGGGACCGAGCAGTTCTTC. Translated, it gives CASSGGRLAGTEQFF.